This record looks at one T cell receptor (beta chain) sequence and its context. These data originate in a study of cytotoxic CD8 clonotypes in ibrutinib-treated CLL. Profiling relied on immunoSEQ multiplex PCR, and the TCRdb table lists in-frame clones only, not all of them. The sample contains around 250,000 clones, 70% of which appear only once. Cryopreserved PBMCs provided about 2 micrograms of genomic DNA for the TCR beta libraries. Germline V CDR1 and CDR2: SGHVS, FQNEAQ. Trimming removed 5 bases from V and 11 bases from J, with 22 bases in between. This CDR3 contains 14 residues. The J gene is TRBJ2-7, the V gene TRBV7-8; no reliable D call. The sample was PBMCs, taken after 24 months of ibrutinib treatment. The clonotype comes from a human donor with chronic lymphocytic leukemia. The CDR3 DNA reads TGTGCCAGCAGCATCCTCGGTGATTCCCACTCAAAGTACTTC. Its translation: CASSILGDSHSKYF.